A few counts support the clone carrying this T cell receptor (beta chain). The data are from a study of blood T cell repertoires in COVID-19. Across the study: Samples of COVID-19 (acute and convalescent) were obtained from the United States, Italy and Spain. PBMCs, B-cell-depleted T cells, or T cells provided the cDNA or gDNA that made up the material.

There are 15 residues in the CDR3. Losses at the gene ends were 7 bases for V and 8 bases for J; bases not matched to a gene: 8. Per the germline V gene, CDR1 is SQVTM and CDR2 is ANQGSEA. The method was immunoSEQ multiplex PCR; TCRdb's version includes in-frame clones alone and lacks a portion of them. This table holds 110,000 or so clones, over 75% found once. This rearrangement joins TRBV29-1 to TRBJ2-1; TRBD2 matches 16 bases. Sequenced sample: peripheral blood. The sequence came from a man aged 45-60 years with acute or convalescent COVID-19. CDR3 nucleotides: TGCAGCGGAGGGACTAGCGGGAGGGCCGTGCATGAGCAGTTCTTC. It encodes CSGGTSGRAVHEQFF.